A single sample is the source of the 23 T cell receptor beta chains below, sequenced in a study of OX40 agonist ivuxolimab in advanced cancers. Measured with immunoSEQ multiplex PCR; TCRdb has only the in-frame clones, and not every one. The sample lists fewer than 35,000 clones, about 90% occurring once. The specimen was CD4+ or CD8+ T cells sorted from blood, collected in a trial of the OX40 agonist ivuxolimab. The receptor source for this set is an adult with an advanced solid tumor such as melanoma, head and neck, liver or kidney cancer.

This chain connects TRBV6-5 to TRBJ2-7; D may match TRBD1 or TRBD2 (6 bases each). In germline, CDR1 is MNHEY, CDR2 SVGAGI. This CDR3 spans 12 amino acids. Trimming left V 4 bases short and J 5 bases short, with 9 bases between. The CDR3 region is CASSSRGHEQYF. CDR3 bases: TGTGCCAGCAGTTCCCGGGGGCACGAGCAGTACTTC.

The J gene is TRBJ1-2, the V gene TRBV2, with TRBD1 matching over 11 bases. The J segment lost 2 bases and the V segment lost 6 bases, leaving 2 bases of the junction unmatched. The CDR3 consists of 14 residues. CDR1 SNHLY and CDR2 FYNNEI come from the germline V gene. CDR3 sequence: CASRGQGVNYGYTF. As DNA, the CDR3 is TGTGCCAGCAGGGGACAGGGGGTGAACTATGGCTACACCTTC.

This rearrangement joins TRBV9 to TRBJ2-2; TRBD1 matches at 7 bases. The CDR3 is made up of 15 amino acids. Germline V CDR1 and CDR2: SGDLS, YYNGEE. After removal of 6 bases from V and 3 bases from J, the junction contained 8 bases not matched to a gene. The CDR3 DNA is TGTGCCAGCAATATACAGGGGTTGCACACCGGGGAGCTGTTTTTT. Its translation: CASNIQGLHTGELFF.

V is TRBV7-2 and J is TRBJ1-1; 9 bases map to TRBD1. The germline gives CDR1 SGHTA, CDR2 FQGNSA. V shed 3 bases and J 6 bases; nucleotides not matched to a gene: 11. CDR3 length: 16 amino acids. The CDR3 nucleotides are TGTGCCAGCAGCTTGGCGCCCGGACAGGGGTTTCCTGAAGCTTTCTTT. Its protein is CASSLAPGQGFPEAFF. Variable domain in full (rest from reference TRBV7-2 and TRBJ1-1): GAGVSQSPSNKVTEKGKDVELRCDPISGHTALYWYRQSLGQGLEFLIYFQGNSAPDKSGLPSDRFSAERTGGSVSTLTIQRTQQEDSAVYLCASSLAPGQGFPEAFFGQGTRLTVV.

The V call is TRBV19, the J call TRBJ2-1; 14 positions agree with TRBD2. CDR3 length: 15 residues. The V gene end was trimmed by 3 bases and the J gene end by 9 bases; junction bases not matched to a gene: 4. Germline V CDR1 and CDR2: LNHDA, SQIVND (reference sequence). The CDR3 DNA sequence: TGTGCCAGTAGTATTTGGACTAGCGGGGGGCTTGAGCAGTTCTTC. Its translation is CASSIWTSGGLEQFF.

In this sample, this clone turned up once. This sequence joins TRBV29-1 and TRBJ2-3; TRBD2 aligns across 16 bases. With 5 bases clipped from V and 5 bases from J, the junction kept 4 bases outside the gene matches. Germline CDR1 reads SQVTM; CDR2 reads ANQGSEA. The CDR3 has 15 amino acids. The CDR3 DNA reads as TGCAGCGTTTCGGGACTAGCGGGGGGGGAAGATACGCAGTATTTT. The encoded protein is CSVSGLAGGEDTQYF.

Only one count was recorded for this clone. This chain connects TRBV6-1 to TRBJ2-7; 7 bases align to TRBD1. This CDR3 is 15 amino acids long. Germline values: CDR1 MNHNS, CDR2 SASEGT. The junction had 14 bases not matched to a gene; V was cut back by 6 bases and J by 6 bases. The CDR3: CASSLNRGLSVEQYV. The CDR3 coding sequence is TGTGCCAGCAGCCTGAACAGGGGCCTGTCGGTCGAGCAGTACGTC.

This sequence joins TRBV6-5 and TRBJ1-6, with unresolved D. This CDR3 spans 14 amino acids. Trimming cost V 7 bases and J 0 bases, with 7 bases left between them. Germline V gene lookup returns CDR1 MNHEY and CDR2 SVGAGI. The CDR3 loop reads CASTTSSYNSPLHF. In nucleotides, the CDR3 is TGTGCCAGCACTACCAGCTCCTATAATTCACCCCTCCACTTT.

The chain combines TRBV10-3 with TRBJ1-1; 8 bases are shared with TRBD1. The CDR3 is made up of 16 amino acids. Germline CDR1 ENHRY, CDR2 SYGVKD. V lost 10 bases and J lost 0; bases outside the gene matches: 13. CDR3 coding DNA: TGTGCCACCCGACTGGCAGGGGGCGCGATGAACACTGAAGCTTTCTTT. Its protein product is CATRLAGGAMNTEAFF.

J is TRBJ2-1 and V is TRBV7-6, with 8 positions matching TRBD2. In germline, CDR1 is SGHVS, CDR2 FNYEAQ. The CDR3 is 12 residues long. Germline trimming cut 5 bases from V and 8 bases from J; bases unmatched to any gene: 2. The CDR3 is CASSPGGDEQFF. The CDR3 DNA reads as TGTGCCAGCAGCCCCGGGGGGGATGAGCAGTTCTTC.

The chain has TRBV21-1 and TRBJ2-7. TRBV21-1 is recorded as a pseudogene. The CDR3 covers 16 residues. The CDR3 loop is CASSSHSRISGNEQYV. DNA of the CDR3: TGTGCCAGCAGCTCTCATTCTAGGATCTCAGGAAACGAGCAGTACGTC.

The chain joins TRBV5-1 to TRBJ2-1; no firm D call. Per germline, CDR1 SGHRS and CDR2 YFSETQ. The CDR3 totals 13 residues. V lost 0 bases to trimming and J lost 1 base, with 2 bases between them. The CDR3 loop reads CASSLGSYNEQFF. The CDR3, as DNA: TGCGCCAGCAGCTTGGGGTCCTACAATGAGCAGTTCTTC.

The chain couples TRBV27 to TRBJ1-6, with D uncertain. This CDR3 has 12 amino acids. Per germline, CDR1 MNHEY and CDR2 SMNVEV (reference sequence). V lost 7 bases and J 0 bases, leaving 1 base between the germline ends. Here the CDR3 DNA reads TGTGCCAGCAACTCCTATAATTCACCCCTCCACTTT. This encodes CASNSYNSPLHF.

By frequency in the sample, this clone is large (0.1 to 1%). This rearrangement joins TRBV19 to TRBJ2-6, with D unclear. Germline V gene sequence: CDR1 LNHDA, CDR2 SQIVND (reference sequence). V gave up 4 bases and J gave up 0 bases, with 7 bases separating them. CDR3 length equals 15 residues. As DNA, the CDR3 is TGTGCCAGTAGTACCCCAGACTCTGGGGCCAACGTCCTGACTTTC. It specifies CASSTPDSGANVLTF.

The V and J genes are TRBV5-4 and TRBJ2-4; D tentatively fits TRBD1 or TRBD2 (5 bases each). Trimming stripped 4 bases from V and 8 bases from J, with 16 bases between. CDR1 and CDR2 (germline): SGHNT, YYREEE (reference sequence). The CDR3 extends over 14 amino acids. CDR3 loop: CASSGAGSRDIQYF. The CDR3 DNA sequence: TGTGCCAGCAGCGGAGCAGGGAGCCGAGACATTCAGTACTTC.

The V and J genes are TRBV2 and TRBJ1-1; possibly TRBD1 for D (6 bases). Between the trimmed V and J ends, which lost 6 bases and 1 base, there was a span of 12 bases. CDR3 size: 14 residues. Germline CDR1 reads SNHLY; CDR2 reads FYNNEI. The CDR3 DNA sequence: TGTGCCAGCAGGCCGGGACATTCGAACACTGAAGCTTTCTTT. The encoded protein is CASRPGHSNTEAFF. Together with reference TRBV2 and TRBJ1-1, the CDR3 gives the full variable domain: EPEVTQTPSHQVTQMGQEVILRCVPISNHLYFYWYRQILGQKVEFLVSFYNNEISEKSEIFDDQFSVERPDGSNFTLKIRSTKLEDSAMYFCASRPGHSNTEAFFGQGTRLTVV.

The V call is TRBV4-3, the J call TRBJ2-7; D might be TRBD1 or TRBD2, each matching 5 bases. There are 16 residues in the CDR3. The V end lost 0 bases, the J end lost 0 bases, and 12 bases lay between the germline ends. Germline lookup yields CDR1 LGHNA and CDR2 YSLEER. The DNA of the CDR3 is TGCGCCAGCAGCCAAGATCTTCCAGGGAGCTCCTACGAGCAGTACTTC. It yields the protein CASSQDLPGSSYEQYF.

The V gene is TRBV27, the J gene TRBJ1-5; no clear D gene. The CDR3 runs 13 residues. Germline CDR1 and CDR2: MNHEY and SMNVEV (reference sequence). V was pared by 4 bases and J by 4 bases, with 8 bases between. CDR3 in amino acids: CASSWEENQPQHF. The CDR3 DNA follows: TGTGCCAGCAGTTGGGAAGAGAATCAGCCCCAGCATTTT.

The chain combines TRBV5-4 with TRBJ2-7, with D possibly TRBD2 on 5 matching bases. V gave up 4 bases and J gave up 6 bases, with 11 bases separating them. The length of the CDR3 is 12 residues. Germline V gene lookup returns CDR1 SGHNT and CDR2 YYREEE (reference sequence). CDR3 amino acids: CASSPAGTEQYF. DNA of the CDR3: TGTGCCAGCAGCCCGGCGGGCACCGAGCAGTACTTC.

The rearrangement links TRBV18 to TRBJ1-1, with unresolved D. V shed 7 bases and J shed 8 bases, with 17 bases lying between them. The CDR3 consists of 13 residues. CDR1 is KGHSH and CDR2 is LQKENI in the germline V gene. The CDR3 nucleotides are TGTGCCAGCTTCCTTAGTAACAGCGAGGAAGCTTTCTTT. Translating gives CASFLSNSEEAFF.

This rearrangement joins TRBV5-8 to TRBJ2-7, with unresolved D. V lost 2 bases, J lost 4 bases, and 10 bases lay in between. Germline V CDR1 and CDR2: SGHTS, YDEGEE. The CDR3 covers 13 residues. The CDR3 sequence is CASSFHTTYEQYF. The CDR3 DNA reads TGTGCCAGCAGCTTTCATACGACTTACGAGCAGTACTTC.

This rearrangement joins TRBV6-5 to TRBJ2-2, with 11 positions matching TRBD1. With V trimmed by 2 bases and J by 4 bases, 3 bases remained unmatched. Germline loops: CDR1 MNHEY, CDR2 SVGAGI. The CDR3 runs to 16 residues. This CDR3 reads CASSYGQGAPTGELFF. For the CDR3, the DNA is TGTGCCAGCAGTTACGGACAGGGGGCGCCCACCGGGGAGCTGTTTTTT.

The rearrangement joins TRBV19 to TRBJ1-5; D is ambiguous. The germline gives CDR1 LNHDA, CDR2 SQIVND (reference sequence). V was pared by 4 bases and J by 2 bases, with 24 bases between. The CDR3 consists of 19 residues. The CDR3 DNA reads as TGTGCCAGTAGTACCCTTTGGGCCGCGGCAATCGTTGGCAATCAGCCCCAGCATTTT. Residues: CASSTLWAAAIVGNQPQHF.